Each of the 17 T cell receptor beta chains below was sequenced from the same sample in a study of cytomegalovirus exposure and HLA in healthy donors. The PCR ran on 60 Vbeta and 13 Jbeta primers. TCRdb's copy holds only in-frame clones and misses some; the assay was immunoSEQ multiplex PCR. Of fewer than 200,000 clones in the sample, roughly 65% were seen once. Input material: PBMCs. Receptors originate from a woman aged 18 to 35 in good health and CMV-seropositive.

CDR3 in DNA: TGTGCCAGCAGCTTAAATAGCGGGAGTTACGATGAGCAGTTCTTC. Translating gives CASSLNSGSYDEQFF. The rearrangement uses TRBV7-2 and TRBJ2-1; 9 positions agree with TRBD2. V was pared by 2 bases and J by 8 bases, with 7 bases of the junction left unmatched. The CDR3 loop spans 15 amino acids. CDR1 and CDR2 (germline): SGHTA, FQGNSA.

This chain uses TRBV28 with TRBJ2-3; possibly TRBD2 for D (6 bases). CDR3 length equals 16 residues. Germline V gene sequence: CDR1 MDHEN, CDR2 SYDVKM. V was pared by 5 bases and J by 7 bases, with 22 bases between. The CDR3 protein is CASSTRGLSPPNTQYF. In DNA, the CDR3 is TGTGCCAGCAGTACCAGAGGACTATCCCCACCGAATACGCAGTATTTT.

The rearrangement joins TRBV18 to TRBJ2-1; TRBD2 matches 8 bases. This CDR3 comprises 16 residues. Germline CDR1 reads KGHSH; CDR2 reads LQKENI. V shed 2 bases and J 6 bases; nucleotides not matched to a gene: 9. CDR3 sequence: CASSPSGTSGLNEQFF. For the CDR3, the DNA is TGTGCCAGCTCACCATCCGGAACTAGCGGACTCAATGAGCAGTTCTTC. Variable domain in full (rest from reference TRBV18 and TRBJ2-1): NAGVMQNPRHLVRRRGQEARLRCSPMKGHSHVYWYRQLPEEGLKFMVYLQKENIIDESGMPKERFSAEFPKEGPSILRIQQVVRGDSAAYFCASSPSGTSGLNEQFFGPGTRLTVL.

This clone was picked up a small number of times. The chain employs TRBV29-1 and TRBJ2-7; TRBD1 matches 8 bases. The ends lost 4 bases at V and 2 bases at J; junction bases unmatched: 10. This CDR3 has 15 amino acids. Germline V gene sequence: CDR1 SQVTM, CDR2 ANQGSEA. This chain's CDR3 is CSVGSPGQGTYEQYF. The CDR3 DNA sequence: TGCAGCGTTGGGAGCCCTGGACAGGGAACCTACGAGCAGTACTTC.

This clone was recorded a few times. The chain links TRBV7-3 to TRBJ2-2, with D tentatively TRBD1 (5 bases). This CDR3 spans 15 amino acids. Trimming pared 5 bases from V and 7 bases from J, leaving 17 bases between. Germline loops: CDR1 SGHTA, CDR2 FQGTGA. The DNA of the CDR3 is TGTGCCAGCAGCGCCCGTTTAGGGGCGGACGGGGAGCTGTTTTTT. The encoded protein is CASSARLGADGELFF.

This clone showed up just a few times. The chain employs TRBV10-2 and TRBJ2-7; 10 bases align to TRBD2. The germline V gene has CDR1 WSHSY and CDR2 SAAADI. The V gene end was trimmed by 3 bases and the J gene end by 3 bases; junction bases not matched to a gene: 8. This CDR3 has 16 amino acids. CDR3 coding DNA: TGCGCCAGCAGTGACTCGGGACTAGCGAGGGGCTACGAGCAGTACTTC. This encodes CASSDSGLARGYEQYF.

The chain's CDR3 is CASSWAGGFEKLFF. CDR3 DNA sequence: TGTGCCAGCAGCTGGGCAGGGGGCTTTGAAAAACTGTTTTTT. The genes are TRBV5-6 and TRBJ1-4, with 8 bases lining up with TRBD1. The germline gives CDR1 SGHDT, CDR2 YYEEEE. The CDR3 covers 14 residues. The V segment lost 3 bases and the J segment 7 bases; nucleotides outside the gene matches: 5. The entire variable domain, with the rest obtained from reference TRBV5-6 and TRBJ1-4, is as follows: DAGVTQSPTHLIKTRGQQVTLRCSPKSGHDTVSWYQQALGQGPQFIFQYYEEEERQRGNFPDRFSGHQFPNYSSELNVNALLLGDSALYLCASSWAGGFEKLFFGSGTQLSVL.

The chain links TRBV15 to TRBJ2-7; 7 positions agree with TRBD1. Germline CDR1 and CDR2: LNHNV and YYDKDF (reference sequence). The CDR3 is made up of 15 amino acids. V lost 2 bases, J lost 6 bases, and 10 bases stayed unmatched. As DNA, the CDR3 is TGTGCCACCAGCAGAACGACAGGGTCAGCCTCCGAGCAGTACTTC. This sequence encodes CATSRTTGSASEQYF.

The gene calls are TRBV12-5 and TRBJ2-1; 7 bases line up with TRBD1. The CDR3 has 13 amino acids. V lost 9 bases, J lost 6 bases, and 8 bases stayed unmatched. Germline loops: CDR1 LGHNT, CDR2 FRNRAP. The chain's CDR3 is CASLPGGSNEQFF. CDR3 nucleotides: TGTGCTAGCCTACCAGGGGGTTCCAATGAGCAGTTCTTC.

The V gene is TRBV2, the J gene TRBJ1-1; 10 bases fit TRBD1. CDR1 is SNHLY and CDR2 is FYNNEI in the germline V gene. V lost 6 bases to trimming and J lost 4 bases; unmatched junction nucleotides: 5. The CDR3 loop spans 14 amino acids. The CDR3 region has the DNA TGTGCCAGCAGGGGGGACAGGGGAGGCACTGAAGCTTTCTTT. The encoded protein is CASRGDRGGTEAFF.

The chain has TRBV2 and TRBJ2-1; a possible D gene is TRBD2 (6 bases). CDR3 length: 14 amino acids. Trimming shortened V by 7 bases and J by 2 bases, and 12 bases separated the two germline ends. The germline V gene has CDR1 SNHLY and CDR2 FYNNEI. In DNA form, the CDR3 reads TGTGCCAGCAAAGGAGCGGGCCCCTACAATGAGCAGTTCTTC. It codes for CASKGAGPYNEQFF.

V is TRBV27 and J is TRBJ2-1; TRBD2 matches at 12 bases. The CDR3 sequence is 15 residues long. Germline V gives CDR1 MNHEY, CDR2 SMNVEV (reference sequence). The trim removed 7 bases at V and 4 bases at J, leaving 5 bases unmatched. The CDR3 DNA follows: TGTGCCAGCACCGGCGGACTAGCGGGGTACAATGAGCAGTTCTTC. Protein sequence: CASTGGLAGYNEQFF.

This clone was detected a few times. The J gene is TRBJ2-7, the V gene TRBV28; D is uncertain. V lost 2 bases to trimming and J lost 2 bases, with 16 bases between them. This CDR3 is built from 16 residues. Germline V CDR1 and CDR2: MDHEN, SYDVKM. CDR3 protein: CASSLTPGLPTYEQYF. CDR3 sequence (DNA): TGTGCCAGCAGTTTAACCCCTGGGCTACCTACCTACGAGCAGTACTTC. The whole variable domain, remainder taken from reference TRBV28 and TRBJ2-7, is DVKVTQSSRYLVKRTGEKVFLECVQDMDHENMFWYRQDPGLGLRLIYFSYDVKMKEKGDIPEGYSVSREKKERFSLILESASTNQTSMYLCASSLTPGLPTYEQYFGPGTRLTVT.

The chain employs TRBV9 and TRBJ2-5, with D tentatively TRBD1 (5 bases). The CDR3 is 15 amino acids. Germline V gene lookup returns CDR1 SGDLS and CDR2 YYNGEE. The V and J ends lost 3 bases and 1 base respectively, with 13 bases between them. CDR3: CASSGDSVRQETQYF. CDR3 sequence (DNA): TGTGCCAGCAGCGGAGACAGTGTTCGCCAAGAGACCCAGTACTTC. Looking up the rest from reference TRBV9 and TRBJ2-5 gives the full variable domain: DSGVTQTPKHLITATGQRVTLRCSPRSGDLSVYWYQQSLDQGLQFLIQYYNGEERAKGNILERFSAQQFPDLHSELNLSSLELGDSALYFCASSGDSVRQETQYFGPGTRLLVL.

This chain connects TRBV13 to TRBJ1-1, with D possibly being TRBD1 (6 bases). The V end lost 5 bases, the J end lost 0 bases, and 13 bases lay between the germline ends. Germline assignment: CDR1 PRHDT and CDR2 FYEKMQ (reference sequence). The CDR3 sequence is 15 residues long. DNA for the CDR3: TGTGCCAGCAGCCGAAACAGGGTGATGAACACTGAAGCTTTCTTT. It codes for CASSRNRVMNTEAFF.

Only a few counts were recorded for this clone. The rearrangement joins TRBV28 to TRBJ2-1; 7 positions agree with TRBD1. Germline trimming cut 10 bases from V and 3 bases from J; bases unmatched to any gene: 6. CDR1 is MDHEN and CDR2 is SYDVKM in the germline V gene. The CDR3 spans 13 residues. The CDR3 region has the DNA TGTGCCACCCTGGACAGGCTCTACAATGAGCAGTTCTTC. It yields the protein CATLDRLYNEQFF.

The chain carries TRBV18 and TRBJ1-5; D might be TRBD1 (6 bases). V dropped 6 bases and J dropped 0 bases, with 9 bases sitting between them. The V gene's germline CDR1 is KGHSH and CDR2 LQKENI. The CDR3 has 14 residues. The CDR3 DNA sequence: TGTGCCAGCTCCCCGGACAGTAGCAATCAGCCCCAGCATTTT. Translating gives CASSPDSSNQPQHF.